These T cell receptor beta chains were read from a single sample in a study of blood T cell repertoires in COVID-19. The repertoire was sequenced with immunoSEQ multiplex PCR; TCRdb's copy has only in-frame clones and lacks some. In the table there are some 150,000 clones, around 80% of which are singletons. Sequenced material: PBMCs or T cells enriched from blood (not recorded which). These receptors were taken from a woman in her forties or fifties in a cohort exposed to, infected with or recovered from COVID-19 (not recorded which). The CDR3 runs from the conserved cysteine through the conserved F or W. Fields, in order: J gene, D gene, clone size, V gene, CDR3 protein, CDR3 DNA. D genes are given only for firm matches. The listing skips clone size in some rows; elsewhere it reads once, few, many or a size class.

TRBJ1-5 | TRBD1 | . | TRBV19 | CASSSQGSSNQPQHF | TGTGCCAGTAGTTCACAGGGGAGTAGCAATCAGCCCCAGCATTTT
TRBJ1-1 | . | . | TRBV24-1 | CATQPLRLNTEAFF | TGTGCCACCCAGCCACTACGTCTGAACACTGAAGCTTTCTTT
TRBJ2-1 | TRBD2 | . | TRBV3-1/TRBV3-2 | CASSRTSGVNNNEQFF | TGTGCCAGCAGCCGGACTAGCGGGGTCAACAACAATGAGCAGTTCTTC
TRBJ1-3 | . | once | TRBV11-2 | CASSLGAGRISNTIYF | TGTGCCAGCAGCTTAGGGGCGGGGAGGATCTCAAACACCATATATTTT
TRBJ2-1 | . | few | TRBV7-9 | CASSSKWANNEQFF | TGTGCCAGCAGCTCTAAATGGGCGAACAATGAGCAGTTCTTC
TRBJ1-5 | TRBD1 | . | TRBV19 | CASAGTVNQPQHF | TGTGCCAGTGCCGGGACAGTCAATCAGCCCCAGCATTTT
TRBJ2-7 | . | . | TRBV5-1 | CASSFAGLRDEQYF | TGCGCCAGCAGCTTTGCTGGTCTAAGAGACGAGCAGTACTTC
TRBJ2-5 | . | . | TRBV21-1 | CASSPARVQETQYF | TGTGCCAGCAGCCCAGCTAGAGTACAAGAGACCCAGTACTTC
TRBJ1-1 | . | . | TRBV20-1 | CSASPQGRYTEAFF | TGCAGTGCTAGTCCACAGGGTCGGTACACTGAAGCTTTCTTT
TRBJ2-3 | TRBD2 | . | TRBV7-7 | CASSLLAGGSDTQYF | TGTGCTAGCAGCTTACTAGCGGGGGGATCAGATACGCAGTATTTT
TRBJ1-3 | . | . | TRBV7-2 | CASSNLGGPSGNTIYF | TGTGCCAGCAGCAACCTCGGGGGGCCCTCTGGAAACACCATATATTTT
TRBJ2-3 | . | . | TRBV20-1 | CSAKGVSTQYF | TGCAGTGCTAAAGGGGTTAGTACGCAGTATTTT
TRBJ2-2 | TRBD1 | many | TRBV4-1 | CASSDRGNTGELFF | TGCGCCAGCAGTGACAGGGGGAACACCGGGGAGCTGTTTTTT
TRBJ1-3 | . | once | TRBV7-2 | CASSLLRSSGNTIYF | TGTGCCAGCAGCTTATTGAGGAGCTCTGGAAACACCATATATTTT
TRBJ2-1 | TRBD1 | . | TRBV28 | CASSSAGTGPNNEQFF | TGTGCCAGCAGCTCAGCCGGGACAGGGCCCAACAATGAGCAGTTCTTC
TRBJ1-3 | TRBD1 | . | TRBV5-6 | CASSPGQGAYGNTIYF | TGTGCCAGCAGTCCAGGACAGGGGGCTTATGGAAACACCATATATTTT
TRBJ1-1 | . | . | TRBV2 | CASSEDQGRNTEAFF | TGTGCCAGCAGTGAAGATCAGGGGAGGAACACTGAAGCTTTCTTT
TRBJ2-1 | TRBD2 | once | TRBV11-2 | CASSLGAGGEYNEQFF | TGTGCCAGCAGCTTAGGAGCGGGAGGTGAATACAATGAGCAGTTCTTC
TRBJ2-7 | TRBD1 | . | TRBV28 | CASSTGQGSYEQYF | TGTGCCAGCAGTACGGGACAGGGCTCCTACGAGCAGTACTTC
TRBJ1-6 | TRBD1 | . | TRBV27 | CASSLFIGTGASPLHF | TGTGCCAGCAGCCTATTCATCGGGACAGGGGCTTCACCCCTCCACTTT
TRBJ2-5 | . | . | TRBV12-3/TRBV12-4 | CASSLDNQETQYF | TGTGCCAGCAGTTTGGACAACCAAGAGACCCAGTACTTC
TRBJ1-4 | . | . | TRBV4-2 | CASRQAGQGEKLFF | TGTGCCAGCAGGCAGGCTGGCCAGGGTGAAAAACTGTTTTTT
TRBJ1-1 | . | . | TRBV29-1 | CSVNQLRGDAFF | TGCAGCGTTAACCAACTCAGGGGAGATGCTTTCTTT
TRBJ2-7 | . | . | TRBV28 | CASSPPGSYEQYF | TGTGCCAGCAGCCCCCCGGGCTCCTACGAGCAGTACTTC
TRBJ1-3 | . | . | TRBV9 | CASSPPTGNTIYF | TGTGCCAGCAGCCCCCCCACTGGAAACACCATATATTTT
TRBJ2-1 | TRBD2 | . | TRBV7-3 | CASSLRGGIQLNEQFF | TGTGCCAGCAGCTTAAGGGGGGGAATCCAATTAAATGAGCAGTTCTTC
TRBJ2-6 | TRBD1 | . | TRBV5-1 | CASSLEPGQGLSGGANVLTF | TGCGCCAGCAGCTTGGAACCGGGACAGGGACTCTCCGGGGGGGCCAACGTCCTGACTTTC
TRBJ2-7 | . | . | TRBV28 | CASSSLYVGGRFSYEQYF | TGTGCCAGCAGTTCGCTTTATGTAGGGGGACGCTTCTCCTACGAGCAGTACTTC
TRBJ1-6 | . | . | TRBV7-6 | CASSFDGGSPLHF | TGTGCCAGCAGCTTTGACGGGGGGTCACCCCTCCACTTT
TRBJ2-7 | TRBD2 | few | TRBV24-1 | CATKQGLARSPPSYEQYF | TGTGCCACCAAACAGGGACTAGCTAGGTCCCCTCCTTCGTACGAGCAGTACTTC